Here is one TCR beta chain with its context. Its antigen is as yet unknown. Per the germline V gene, CDR1 is SNHLY and CDR2 is FYNNEI. After removal of 4 bases from V and 6 bases from J, the junction contained 1 base not matched to a gene. The CDR3 extends over 12 amino acids. Treatment: around 19 received Ad26.COV2.S at low or high dose, single or two shots; five or six received placebo; per-sample allocation not given. It was on day 63 after the first vaccine or placebo injection that samples were taken. In Boston, the donor was an adult between 18-55 years of age. This sample was taken from a study of Ad26.COV2.S vaccination and SARS-CoV-2 variants. Study outcomes and limitations: Estimates derived from TCR breadth and depth analyses may have underestimated total T cell responses.

Repertoires were generated with immunoSEQ multiplex PCR, while TCRdb's copy carries only in-frame clones and drops some. The data show under 550,000 clones, around nine tenths seen once. The receptor was isolated from a person aged 18-60 years who received the Ad26.COV2.S COVID-19 vaccine or a placebo. The chain employs TRBV2 and TRBJ1-1; 8 bases are shared with TRBD1. The sample here was peripheral blood, taken in a trial of Ad26.COV2.S vaccine versus placebo. DNA of the CDR3: TGTGCCAGCAGTGTACAGGGGGCTGAAGCTTTCTTT. This codes for CASSVQGAEAFF. Together with reference TRBV2 and TRBJ1-1, the CDR3 gives the full variable domain: EPEVTQTPSHQVTQMGQEVILRCVPISNHLYFYWYRQILGQKVEFLVSFYNNEISEKSEIFDDQFSVERPDGSNFTLKIRSTKLEDSAMYFCASSVQGAEAFFGQGTRLTVV.